This T cell receptor (beta chain) was retrieved from a study of shared clonotypes between healthy human individuals (dated by TCRdb to about 2020). As for the study more broadly: Two women and three men aged 18 to 49 years were included in the cohort. To estimate repertoire size and how much clonotype sharing occurs between individuals, the study deeply sequenced the blood TCR repertoires of five or six healthy adults. Each donor's leukapheresis produced roughly between roughly 0.9 and 8.9 billion PBMCs. Different laboratories and diverse techniques were used to prepare libraries and sequence TCR repertoires, to increase sequencing depth and limit assay-specific biases.

Using the deep immunoSEQ assay, TCR CDR3 regions were amplified from genomic DNA by multiplex PCR. Extracted genomic DNA from each cell subset was distributed evenly across all wells of several immunoSEQ 96-well plates, and each plate was treated as a replicate. Each replicate PCR for unsorted PBMC received roughly 290 ng genomic DNA, equal to 30,000 to 35,000 T cell genomes. Ten immunoSEQ deep assay plates were used to sequence unsorted PBMC genomic DNA. Purified libraries were quantified with a Qubit 3.0 fluorometer, sized on a Bioanalyzer 2100, and re-quantified with the KAPA Library Quantification kit. Every immunoSEQ 96-well plate was sequenced on a dedicated single-read 150-cycle Illumina NextSeq 550 flow cell. Processing in the source paper ran as follows. The immunoSEQ output contained only junctional sequences without quality scores, so filtering could not match that applied to full-length reads. To assign V/J genes and CDR3, sequences were annotated using PyIR, a Python wrapper for IgBLAST v1.9, with IMGT germline references. Any read was removed if the V/J assignment was weak (E-value above 1e-6), the CDR3 was missing, or the read contained stop codons, out-of-frame junctions, or ambiguous translated residues. A V3J clonotype was defined by an identical inferred V gene, J gene, and CDR3 amino acid sequence. Percentage overlap between repertoires was computed as shared unique clonotypes divided by the size of the smaller repertoire. Three approaches were used to assess repertoire richness: RTK rarefaction, the Chao1 estimator, and Recon v2.1 estimates of unobserved clonotypes. In its TCRdb copy, this immuneACCESS table keeps in-frame sequences only and misses some clones. Where compared with another copy, unresolved V genes explain less than half of these, and the others have no known cause. V and J calls and clone size come straight from that table; D and trimming were deduced from the DNA. This sample lists 500,000 to 650,000 clones; around 80% were detected once. The top ten hold more than 10% of the sample.

Taken from the germline V gene, the CDR1 and CDR2 loops are LGHNA and YSLEER. V drops 0 bases and J drops 0 bases, leaving 8 bases in between. The CDR3 measures 15 amino acids from cysteine to phenylalanine. The entry retains the CDR3 DNA only, 45 bases that are in frame from base 1. Points on this clone: What this receptor recognizes is not known. There are no base qualities to consult, and no much larger clone falls within one base.

What the authors observed across the whole study: Pairwise subsampling indicated that sequencing depth was expected to affect the degree of clonotype sharing among donors. Sampling was restricted to blood, and TCR repertoires in tissue are likely to differ from TCR repertoires in blood. The small number of donors limited the genetic and exposure-history diversity represented.

Donors were healthy HIV-negative adults with no recently reported acute infections or vaccinations. Every donor was a Caucasian adult residing in Nashville, Tennessee, USA. For unsorted samples, tens of millions of PBMCs were counted and genomic DNA was extracted with the QIAamp DNA Blood Mini kit. After blood collection by leukapheresis, PBMCs were isolated using Ficoll-Histopaque density gradient centrifugation and then cryopreserved in the vapor phase of liquid nitrogen. The source is a woman in her 40s in good health. Some clones in this sample may be carry-over from other donors' samples. The chain is encoded by TRBV4-3 joined to TRBJ1-1, with a tentative D gene TRBD1 over 5 matching bases. Material for sequencing was PBMCs. CDR3 reads: CASSQDGTLNTEAFF. The nucleotide sequence reads TGCGCCAGCAGCCAAGATGGGACGTTGAACACTGAAGCTTTCTTT.